This TCR beta chain was documented in a study of T cells in Graves' hyperthyroidism and ophthalmopathy. What was amplified from RNA transcripts were TCR beta CDR3 regions. HTBI primers drove first-round RT-PCR of the TCR CDR3. TCRdb independently ran MiXCR on the multiplex PCR reads; one entry per CDR3 protein. The sample holds 95,000 to 100,000 distinct CDR3 sequences; roughly 56% are singletons and the top ten take roughly 27%. Worth noting for this clonotype: One end of the junction is discordant with germline, which a read error may explain.

The CDR3 spans 13 residues. Germline-derived CDR1 and CDR2 are WSHSY and SAAADI. The sequenced sample consisted of blood. The rearrangement uses TRBV10-2 and TRBJ1-2, with D hard to call. This clonotype was sampled from a woman aged 40 to 49 with Graves' hyperthyroidism. DNA for the CDR3: TGCGCCAGCAGTGAATCGTTACTTTATGGCTACGCCTTC. Translation gives CASSESLLYGYAF.